Shown below are 11 T cell receptor beta chains from a single sample sequenced in a study of identical twins. TCRdb re-derived calls from the 5' RACE reads in MiXCR, one entry per CDR3 protein. This sample has more than 400,000 distinct CDR3 sequences, with roughly 15% found just once. The data were also submitted as part of a second study, on yellow fever vaccine responses in identical twins.

The sample taken for sequencing was CD4+ T cells sorted from blood. These receptors all stem from a woman aged 18-29 years in good health.

The chain couples TRBV5-1 to TRBJ1-1; D not resolved. V lost 4 bases to trimming and J lost 1 base, with 14 bases between them. Germline assignment: CDR1 SGHRS and CDR2 YFSETQ. The CDR3 covers 15 residues. This chain's CDR3 is CASSPYGRANTEAFF. CDR3 nucleotides: TGCGCCAGCAGCCCTTACGGACGGGCGAACACTGAAGCTTTCTTT. The full variable domain, rest sourced from reference TRBV5-1 and TRBJ1-1, is KAGVTQTPRYLIKTRGQQVTLSCSPISGHRSVSWYQQTPGQGLQFLFEYFSETQRNKGNFPGRFSGRQFSNSRSEMNVSTLELGDSALYLCASSPYGRANTEAFFGQGTRLTVV.

The rearrangement uses TRBV15 and TRBJ2-1; D is uncertain. Germline V gene data show CDR1 as LNHNV and CDR2 as YYDKDF (reference sequence). The CDR3 covers 14 residues. Trimming removed 0 bases from V and 7 bases from J, with 10 bases in between. Written as DNA, the CDR3 is TGTGCCACCAGCAGAGAATATTTGGTGAATGAGCAGTTCTTC. As protein: CATSREYLVNEQFF.

V gene TRBV11-3 combines with J gene TRBJ2-3; D is unresolved. Germline-derived CDR1 and CDR2 are SGHNT and YENEEA. The V end was cut by 2 bases, the J end by 6 bases, with 6 bases between. The CDR3 has 12 amino acids. The CDR3 loop is CASSLRKDTQYF. Written as DNA, the CDR3 is TGTGCCAGCAGCTTAAGGAAGGATACGCAGTATTTT. The full variable domain, in which reference TRBV11-3 and TRBJ2-3 provide the parts outside the CDR3, is EAGVVQSPRYKIIEKKQPVAFWCNPISGHNTLYWYLQNLGQGPELLIRYENEEAVDDSQLPKDRFSAERLKGVDSTLKIQPAELGDSAVYLCASSLRKDTQYFGPGTRLTVL.

The rearrangement links TRBV9 to TRBJ2-3; D ambiguous. The CDR3 is 14 residues long. The V end was cut by 3 bases, the J end by 0 bases, with 8 bases between. Germline V gene data show CDR1 as SGDLS and CDR2 as YYNGEE. The CDR3 sequence is CASSGTVSTDTQYF. The CDR3 DNA is TGTGCCAGCAGCGGAACCGTGAGCACAGATACGCAGTATTTT.

This sequence joins TRBV20-1 and TRBJ2-5, with TRBD2 matching over 11 bases. The CDR3 runs 14 residues. Germline-derived CDR1 and CDR2 are DFQATT and SNEGSKA (reference sequence). Trimming took 4 bases from V and 3 from J; bases not matched to a gene: 4. The DNA of the CDR3 is TGCAGTGCTATCCCGACTAGCGGGAAAGAGACCCAGTACTTC. This translates into CSAIPTSGKETQYF.

This chain connects TRBV29-1 to TRBJ1-1; tentative D call: TRBD1 (5 bases). V was shortened by 3 bases and J by 2 bases, with 10 bases between the two germline ends. Germline V lookup: CDR1 SQVTM, CDR2 ANQGSEA. The CDR3 runs to 13 residues. CDR3 nucleotides: TGCAGCGTTGAGACAGTCACTAACACTGAAGCTTTCTTT. As protein: CSVETVTNTEAFF. Together with reference TRBV29-1 and TRBJ1-1, the CDR3 gives the full variable domain: SAVISQKPSRDICQRGTSLTIQCQVDSQVTMMFWYRQQPGQSLTLIATANQGSEATYESGFVIDKFPISRPNLTFSTLTVSNMSPEDSSIYLCSVETVTNTEAFFGQGTRLTVV.

The rearrangement joins TRBV12-3 or TRBV12-4 to TRBJ2-1; 8 bases match TRBD2. The CDR3 is 16 residues long. V gave up 2 bases and J gave up 5 bases; unmatched junction bases: 8. The CDR3 is CASSLIPAGEDNEQFF. CDR3 in DNA: TGTGCCAGCAGTTTAATTCCAGCGGGAGAGGACAATGAGCAGTTCTTC.

This clonotype has more than one count but fewer than ten. The rearrangement links TRBV3-1 to TRBJ1-1; TRBD1 aligns across 8 bases. This CDR3 has 14 amino acids. The V segment lost 4 bases and the J segment 4 bases; nucleotides outside the gene matches: 5. Germline-derived CDR1 and CDR2 are LGHDT and YNNKEL (reference sequence). Written as DNA, the CDR3 is TGTGCCAGCAGCCCTGGACAGGGTCCCACTGAAGCTTTCTTT. Residues: CASSPGQGPTEAFF.

This clonotype was seen more than once but under ten times. The rearrangement uses TRBV9 and TRBJ2-3; no reliable D call. CDR1 is SGDLS and CDR2 is YYNGEE in the germline V gene. This CDR3 is built from 14 residues. Trimming cost V 0 bases and J 2 bases, with 7 bases left between them. Written as DNA, the CDR3 is TGTGCCAGCAGCGTAGTTGGCGACACAGATACGCAGTATTTT. Its protein is CASSVVGDTDTQYF.

The V gene is TRBV12-3 or TRBV12-4, the J gene TRBJ2-1; 13 bases fit TRBD2. The CDR3 contains 18 residues. V was clipped by 11 bases and J by 8 bases; unmatched bases: 21. CDR3 loop: CACCLFRRGTSGIYEQFF. CDR3 nucleotides: TGTGCCTGCTGTTTATTCCGGCGGGGGACTAGCGGGATCTATGAGCAGTTCTTC.

This clonotype has just a few counts. The chain carries TRBV5-6 and TRBJ2-1; 9 bases are a match to TRBD2. The CDR3 is 14 residues long. V dropped 9 bases and J dropped 4; count of bases not matched to a gene: 8. Germline assignment: CDR1 SGHDT and CDR2 YYEEEE. CDR3 sequence: CATKAGGQYNEQFF. CDR3 in DNA: TGTGCCACCAAAGCGGGGGGCCAGTACAATGAGCAGTTCTTC.